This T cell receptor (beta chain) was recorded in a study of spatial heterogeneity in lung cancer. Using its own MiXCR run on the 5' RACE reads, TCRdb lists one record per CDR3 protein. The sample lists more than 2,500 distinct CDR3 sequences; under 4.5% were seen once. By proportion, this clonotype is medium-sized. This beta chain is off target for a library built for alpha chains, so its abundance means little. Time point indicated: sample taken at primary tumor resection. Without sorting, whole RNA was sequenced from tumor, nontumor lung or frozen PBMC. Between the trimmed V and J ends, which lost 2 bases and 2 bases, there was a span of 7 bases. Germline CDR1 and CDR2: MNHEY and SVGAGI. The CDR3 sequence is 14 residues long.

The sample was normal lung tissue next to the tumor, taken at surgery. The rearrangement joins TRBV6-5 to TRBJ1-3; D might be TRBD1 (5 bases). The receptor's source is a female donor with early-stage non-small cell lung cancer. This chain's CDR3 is CASSYMGAGNTIYF. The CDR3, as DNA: TGTGCCAGCAGTTACATGGGGGCTGGAAACACCATATATTTT.